This entry lists 7 T cell receptor beta chains sequenced from one sample in a study of cytomegalovirus exposure and HLA in healthy donors. It was with 60 Vbeta and 13 Jbeta primers that the PCR ran. Here immunoSEQ multiplex PCR was the method, and the copy in TCRdb shows in-frame clones only, minus some. This sample carries some 120,000 clones, approximately 80% of them seen once, and the ten largest clones take approximately 10%. Specimen: PBMCs. These receptors were collected from a male donor in good health and CMV-seropositive.

Only one count was recorded for this clone. The CDR3, as DNA: TGTGCCAGCAGTTTAAGCACCAGGGCCAAACTCGAGCAGTACTTC. Translation: CASSLSTRAKLEQYF. The chain carries TRBV28 and TRBJ2-7; the D gene is possibly TRBD1 (5 bases). The germline gives CDR1 MDHEN, CDR2 SYDVKM. CDR3 length equals 15 residues. The V gene lost 2 bases and the J gene lost 6 bases, with 17 bases spanning the gap. Full variable domain (remainder filled in from reference TRBV28 and TRBJ2-7): DVKVTQSSRYLVKRTGEKVFLECVQDMDHENMFWYRQDPGLGLRLIYFSYDVKMKEKGDIPEGYSVSREKKERFSLILESASTNQTSMYLCASSLSTRAKLEQYFGPGTRLTVT.

The chain is built from TRBV7-9 and TRBJ2-7, with D possibly being TRBD1 (5 bases). Germline CDR1 is SEHNR and CDR2 is FQNEAQ (reference sequence). The ends were cut back, 1 base at V and 3 bases at J, with 10 bases in the middle. The CDR3 is 14 amino acids. The CDR3 nucleotides read TGTGCCAGCAGCTTAGTGGCAGGGTACTACGAGCAGTACTTC. It is translated as CASSLVAGYYEQYF.

The rearrangement joins TRBV18 to TRBJ1-1, with D maybe TRBD1 (6 bases). CDR1 KGHSH and CDR2 LQKENI come from the germline V gene. The V and J ends lost 0 bases and 0 bases respectively, with 11 bases between them. The CDR3 totals 16 residues. The chain's CDR3 is CASSPPHGQLNTEAFF. The DNA for the CDR3 is TGTGCCAGCTCACCACCGCACGGACAGCTGAACACTGAAGCTTTCTTT. Combining the CDR3 with reference TRBV18 and TRBJ1-1 gives the whole variable domain NAGVMQNPRHLVRRRGQEARLRCSPMKGHSHVYWYRQLPEEGLKFMVYLQKENIIDESGMPKERFSAEFPKEGPSILRIQQVVRGDSAAYFCASSPPHGQLNTEAFFGQGTRLTVV.

The rearrangement links TRBV19 to TRBJ1-6; perhaps TRBD1 as D (6 bases). Germline-derived CDR1 and CDR2 are LNHDA and SQIVND (reference sequence). V lost 5 bases and J 7 bases, leaving 15 bases between the germline ends. The CDR3 consists of 15 residues. The CDR3 is CASSGGAYLNSPLHF. The CDR3 DNA reads as TGTGCCAGTAGTGGGGGGGCGTACTTAAATTCACCCCTCCACTTT.

The J gene is TRBJ2-7, the V gene TRBV6-5; the match to TRBD1 covers 9 bases. Trimming took 2 bases from V and 1 from J; bases not matched to a gene: 3. The V gene's germline CDR1 is MNHEY and CDR2 SVGAGI. CDR3 length: 15 amino acids. CDR3 residues: CASSYRGQGSYEQYF. For the CDR3, the DNA is TGTGCCAGCAGTTACAGGGGACAGGGATCCTACGAGCAGTACTTC.

The chain employs TRBV5-1 and TRBJ2-3; D is perhaps TRBD2 (5 bases). CDR1 and CDR2 from the germline V gene are SGHRS and YFSETQ. This CDR3 spans 16 amino acids. The germline V and J ends were trimmed by 0 bases and 0 bases, with 11 bases remaining between them. This chain's CDR3 is CASSLATGLSTDTQYF. CDR3 bases: TGCGCCAGCAGCTTGGCGACGGGATTGAGCACAGATACGCAGTATTTT.

This clone occurred once. This sample includes further DNA sequences coding for the same CDR3. The rearrangement joins TRBV28 to TRBJ1-2, with D maybe TRBD1 (5 bases). Germline CDR1 and CDR2: MDHEN and SYDVKM. The CDR3 consists of 11 residues. V was trimmed by 6 bases and J by 5 bases, leaving 7 bases between them. The CDR3 region is CASSRQYGYTF. The CDR3 DNA reads TGTGCCAGCAGCAGACAGTATGGCTACACCTTC.